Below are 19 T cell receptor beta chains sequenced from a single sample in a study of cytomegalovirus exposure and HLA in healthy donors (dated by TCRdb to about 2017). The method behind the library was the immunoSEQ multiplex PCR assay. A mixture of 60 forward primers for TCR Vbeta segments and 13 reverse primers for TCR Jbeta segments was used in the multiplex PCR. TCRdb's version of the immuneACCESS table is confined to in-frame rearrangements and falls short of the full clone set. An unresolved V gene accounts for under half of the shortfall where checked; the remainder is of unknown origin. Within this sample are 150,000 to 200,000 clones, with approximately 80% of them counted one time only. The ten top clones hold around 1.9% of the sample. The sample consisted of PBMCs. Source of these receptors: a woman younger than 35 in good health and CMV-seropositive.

The CDR3 nucleotides are TGTGCCAGCAGCCACCTACAGGGCCGTGGTTCACCCCTCCACTTT. Translating it yields CASSHLQGRGSPLHF. The chain has TRBV11-2 and TRBJ1-6, with D possibly being TRBD1 (6 bases). V was pared by 5 bases and J by 9 bases, with 17 bases between. CDR1 SGHAT and CDR2 FQNNGV come from the germline V gene. The CDR3 contains 15 residues.

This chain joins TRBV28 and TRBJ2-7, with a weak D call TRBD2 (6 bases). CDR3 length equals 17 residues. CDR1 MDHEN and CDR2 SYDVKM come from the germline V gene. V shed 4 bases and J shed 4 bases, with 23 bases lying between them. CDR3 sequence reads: CASSSPRGDPQSYEQYF. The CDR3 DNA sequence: TGTGCCAGCAGTTCACCGCGGGGAGACCCACAGTCATACGAGCAGTACTTC.

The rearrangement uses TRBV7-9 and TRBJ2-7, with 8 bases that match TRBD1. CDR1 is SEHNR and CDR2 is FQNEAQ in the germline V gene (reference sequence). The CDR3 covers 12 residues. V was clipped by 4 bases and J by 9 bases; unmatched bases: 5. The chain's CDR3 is CASSSQGVGQYF. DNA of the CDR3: TGTGCCAGCAGCTCACAGGGGGTTGGGCAGTACTTC. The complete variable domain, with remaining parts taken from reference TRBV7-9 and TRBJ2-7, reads DTGVSQNPRHKITKRGQNVTFRCDPISEHNRLYWYRQTLGQGPEFLTYFQNEAQLEKSRLLSDRFSAERPKGSFSTLEIQRTEQGDSAMYLCASSSQGVGQYFGPGTRLTVT.

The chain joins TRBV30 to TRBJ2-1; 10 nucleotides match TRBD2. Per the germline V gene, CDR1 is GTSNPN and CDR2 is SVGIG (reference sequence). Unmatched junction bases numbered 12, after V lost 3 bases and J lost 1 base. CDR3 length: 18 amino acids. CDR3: CAWSSSGSGGHSYNEQFF. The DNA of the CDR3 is TGTGCCTGGAGCTCGTCGGGTAGCGGGGGGCATTCCTACAATGAGCAGTTCTTC.

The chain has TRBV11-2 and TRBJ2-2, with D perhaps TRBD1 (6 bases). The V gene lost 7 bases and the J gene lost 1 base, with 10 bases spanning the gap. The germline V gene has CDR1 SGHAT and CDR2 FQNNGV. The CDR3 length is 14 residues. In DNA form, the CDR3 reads TGTGCCAGCACCCGGACAGAGAACACCGGGGAGCTGTTTTTT. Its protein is CASTRTENTGELFF.

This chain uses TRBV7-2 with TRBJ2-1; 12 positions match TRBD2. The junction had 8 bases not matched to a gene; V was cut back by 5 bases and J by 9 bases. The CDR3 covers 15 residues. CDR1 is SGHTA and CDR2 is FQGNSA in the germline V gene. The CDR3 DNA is TGTGCCAGCAGCCGGGCTAGCGGGGGGGCCTCTGAGCAGTTCTTC. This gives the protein CASSRASGGASEQFF.

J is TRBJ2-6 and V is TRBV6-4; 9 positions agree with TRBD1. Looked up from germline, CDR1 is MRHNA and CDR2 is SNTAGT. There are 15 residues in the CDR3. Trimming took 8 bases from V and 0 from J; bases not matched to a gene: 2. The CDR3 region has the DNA TGTGCCAGCGGGACAGGGACCTCTGGGGCCAACGTCCTGACTTTC. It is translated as CASGTGTSGANVLTF.

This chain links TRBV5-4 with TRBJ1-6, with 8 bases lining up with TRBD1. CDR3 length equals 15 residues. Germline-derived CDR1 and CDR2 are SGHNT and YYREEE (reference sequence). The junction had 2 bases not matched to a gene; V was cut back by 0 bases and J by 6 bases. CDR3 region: CASSLGRGRNSPLHF. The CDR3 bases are TGTGCCAGCAGCTTGGGCAGGGGGCGTAATTCACCCCTCCACTTT. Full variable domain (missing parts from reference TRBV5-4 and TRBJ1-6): ETGVTQSPTHLIKTRGQQVTLRCSSQSGHNTVSWYQQALGQGPQFIFQYYREEENGRGNFPPRFSGLQFPNYSSELNVNALELDDSALYLCASSLGRGRNSPLHFGNGTRLTVT.

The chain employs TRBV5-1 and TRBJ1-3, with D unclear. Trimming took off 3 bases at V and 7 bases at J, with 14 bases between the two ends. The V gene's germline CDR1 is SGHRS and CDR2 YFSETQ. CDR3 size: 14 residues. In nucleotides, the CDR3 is TGCGCCAGCAGCTCCCGTGAAGGCGGGAACACCATATATTTT. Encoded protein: CASSSREGGNTIYF.

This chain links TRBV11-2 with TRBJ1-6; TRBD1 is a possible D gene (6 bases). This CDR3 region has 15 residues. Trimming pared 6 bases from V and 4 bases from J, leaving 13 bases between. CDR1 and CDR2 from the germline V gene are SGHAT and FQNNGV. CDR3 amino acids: CASRGGLAYNSPLHF. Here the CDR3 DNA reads TGTGCCAGCAGAGGGGGACTAGCATATAATTCACCCCTCCACTTT.

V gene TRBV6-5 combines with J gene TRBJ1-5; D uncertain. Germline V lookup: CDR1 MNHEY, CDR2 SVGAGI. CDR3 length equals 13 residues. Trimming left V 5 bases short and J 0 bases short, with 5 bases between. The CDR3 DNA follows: TGTGCCAGCAGTCGGAGTAGCAATCAGCCCCAGCATTTT. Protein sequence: CASSRSSNQPQHF.

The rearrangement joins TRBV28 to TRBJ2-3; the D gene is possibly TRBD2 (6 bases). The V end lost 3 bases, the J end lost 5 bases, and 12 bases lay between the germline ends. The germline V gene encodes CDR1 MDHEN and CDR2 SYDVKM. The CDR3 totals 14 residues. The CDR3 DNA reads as TGTGCCAGCAGTTTGAGTGGGCGGGGAGATACGCAGTATTTT. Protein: CASSLSGRGDTQYF.

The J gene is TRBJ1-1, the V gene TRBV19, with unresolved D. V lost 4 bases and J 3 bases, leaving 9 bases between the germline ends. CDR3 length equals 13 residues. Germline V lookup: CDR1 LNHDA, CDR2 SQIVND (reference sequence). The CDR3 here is CASSNRRDTEAFF. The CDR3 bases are TGTGCCAGTAGTAATAGACGGGACACTGAAGCTTTCTTT.

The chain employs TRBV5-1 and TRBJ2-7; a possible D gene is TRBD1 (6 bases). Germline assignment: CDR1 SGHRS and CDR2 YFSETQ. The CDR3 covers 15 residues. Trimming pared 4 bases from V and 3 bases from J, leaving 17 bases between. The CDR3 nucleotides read TGCGCCAGCAGCCCACCGACAGGCCCGAACTACGAGCAGTACTTC. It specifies CASSPPTGPNYEQYF. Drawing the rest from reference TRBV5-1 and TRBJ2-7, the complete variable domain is KAGVTQTPRYLIKTRGQQVTLSCSPISGHRSVSWYQQTPGQGLQFLFEYFSETQRNKGNFPGRFSGRQFSNSRSEMNVSTLELGDSALYLCASSPPTGPNYEQYFGPGTRLTVT.

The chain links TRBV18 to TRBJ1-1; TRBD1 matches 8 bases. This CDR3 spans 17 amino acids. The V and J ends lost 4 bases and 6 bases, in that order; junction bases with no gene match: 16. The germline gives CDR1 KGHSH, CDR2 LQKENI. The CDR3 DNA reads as TGTGCCAGCTCACGGACAGGGAAAGGAGGTTCAAAGTCTGAAGCTTTCTTT. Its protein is CASSRTGKGGSKSEAFF.

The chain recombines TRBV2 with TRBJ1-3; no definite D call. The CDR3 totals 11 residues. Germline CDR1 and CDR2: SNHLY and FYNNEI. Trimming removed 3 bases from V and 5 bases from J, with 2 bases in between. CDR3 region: CASSDRNTIYF. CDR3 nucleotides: TGTGCCAGCAGTGATAGAAACACCATATATTTT.

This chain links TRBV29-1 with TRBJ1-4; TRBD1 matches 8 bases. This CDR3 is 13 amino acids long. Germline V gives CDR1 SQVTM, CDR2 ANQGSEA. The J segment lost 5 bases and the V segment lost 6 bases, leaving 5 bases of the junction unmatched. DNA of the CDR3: TGCAGCGTCGCCGGGACAGGAAATGAAAAACTGTTTTTT. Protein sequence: CSVAGTGNEKLFF.

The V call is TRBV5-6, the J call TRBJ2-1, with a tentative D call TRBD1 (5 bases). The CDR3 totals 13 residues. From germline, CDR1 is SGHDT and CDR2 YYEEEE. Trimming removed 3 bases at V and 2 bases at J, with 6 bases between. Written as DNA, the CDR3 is TGTGCCAGCAGCTCGGACACCTACAATGAGCAGTTCTTC. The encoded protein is CASSSDTYNEQFF.

In DNA form, the CDR3 reads TGTGCCAGCAGTGAATACCCCCCACCCGTGGGGCCCTACAATGAGCAGTTCTTC. Translating it yields CASSEYPPPVGPYNEQFF. The chain joins TRBV25-1 to TRBJ2-1; possibly TRBD1 for D (5 bases). Trimming left V 0 bases short and J 2 bases short, with 17 bases between. The germline V gene has CDR1 MGHDK and CDR2 SYGVNS. The CDR3 covers 18 residues.